The source of this T cell receptor beta chain is a study of T cells in localized non-small cell lung cancer. Study observations and caveats: Uninvolved adjacent lung, not tumor, had the highest T cell clonality. Blood T cell density predicted longer survival; adjacent-lung clonality, shorter.

With respect to this clone: Its cognate antigen is unknown.

Germline V gene lookup returns CDR1 SGHNT and CDR2 YENEEA. The V gene lost 2 bases and the J gene lost 6 bases, with 16 bases spanning the gap. The CDR3 contains 15 residues. Profiled with immunoSEQ multiplex PCR; TCRdb holds only in-frame clones, not every one. The profile shows roughly 11,000 clones, roughly 27% of them singletons. The chain has TRBV11-3 and TRBJ1-2; TRBD1 might be the D (6 bases). The sequencing used lung tumor tissue, collected before any cancer treatment. This TCR was recovered from a man between 40 and 70 years old with stage I lung adenocarcinoma. CDR3 DNA: TGTGCCAGCAGCTTAATGGGGGCCGGGGTGGATGGCTACACCTTC. This sequence encodes CASSLMGAGVDGYTF.